This TCR beta chain was observed in a study of blood T cells in healthy people across ages. The study, taken as a whole, reports: Using unsorted PBMCs precluded a conclusive naive versus antigen-experienced comparison.

The authors ran a second PCR of about 6 to 11 cycles using a sample-barcoded 5' primer and a J-beta primer mix. Researchers report that a template-switch adaptor with 12 random nucleotides tagged each cDNA molecule. TCRdb reanalysed the 5' RACE reads using MiXCR and keeps one entry per CDR3 protein. The sample has more than 900,000 distinct CDR3 sequences; 25% to 30% are singletons. Germline lookup yields CDR1 DFQATT and CDR2 SNEGSKA (reference sequence). This CDR3 is built from 12 residues. Losses at the gene ends were 2 bases for V and 7 bases for J; bases not matched to a gene: 4. Ten or more counts support this clonotype. Its antigen remains unknown. Whenever a sample was processed, at least 7 million PBMCs were isolated. A further study also used this sample, focusing on T cells of mothers and their children. In that study: The study found slightly higher but non-significant overlap in related versus unrelated mother-child pairs.

The specimen sequenced was blood. The receptor comes from a woman aged 40 to 50 in good health. This chain joins TRBV20-1 and TRBJ1-2, with TRBD1 matching 7 bases. The CDR3 DNA reads as TGCAGTGCTAGAAAGTCAGGGGGTGGCTACACCTTC. Translating gives CSARKSGGGYTF.